A single T cell receptor beta chain is shown here with its context. No antigen is known for it. The table came from immunoSEQ multiplex PCR; TCRdb's copy has only in-frame clones and leaves some out. This sample carries about 130,000 clones, 70% to 80% of them seen once, and the ten largest clones take 13%. This sample was included in a study of cytotoxic CD8 clonotypes in ibrutinib-treated CLL. Looking at the study overall: In all, under twelve patients were relapsed/refractory, some 14 were treatment-naive and around 17 were IGHV unmutated. Investigators reported 25 or so partial and 2 complete responses; after median about 74 months, approximately 15 patients remained remitted and 12 progressed.

Study-wide results and caveats: Pretreatment clonality was elevated relative to age-matched healthy donors and paralleled circulating CD8+ T-cell counts.

The receptor's source is a human donor with chronic lymphocytic leukemia. Sequencing was performed on PBMCs, taken after 12 months of ibrutinib treatment.

For the CDR3, the DNA is TGCGCCAGCAGTGAGCCCGAGCAGTTCTTC. As protein: CASSEPEQFF. This sequence joins TRBV10-1 and TRBJ2-1; no definite D call. Trimming cost V 2 bases and J 10 bases, with 3 bases left between them. Germline assignment: CDR1 WNHNN and CDR2 SYGVQD (reference sequence). CDR3 length equals 10 residues.